The next 26 T cell receptor beta chains were all read from a single sample in a study of blood T cells in healthy people across ages. It was with a sample-barcoded 5' primer and a J-beta primer mix that a second PCR of roughly 7 to 12 cycles was run. MiXCR, applied by TCRdb to the 5' RACE reads, yields one record per CDR3 protein. The sample lists 650,000 to 1,000,000 distinct CDR3 sequences, more than 35% occurring once. Specimen: blood. These receptors were collected from an elderly man in good health.

The chain recombines TRBV7-2 with TRBJ2-4; TRBD2 is a possible D gene (5 bases). The end of the DNA aligns better with TRBJ2-5, so the J call may be wrong. Germline values: CDR1 SGHTA, CDR2 FQGNSA. The CDR3 extends over 13 amino acids. Here the CDR3 DNA reads TGTGCCAGCAGCTCCGATGAGGGAGAGACCCAGTACTTC. Translating gives CASSSDEGETQYF.

The rearrangement uses TRBV30 and TRBJ2-5, with a weak D call TRBD1 (5 bases). CDR1 GTSNPN and CDR2 SVGIG come from the germline V gene (reference sequence). The V end lost 4 bases, the J end lost 2 bases, and 11 bases lay between the germline ends. This CDR3 is built from 13 residues. As DNA, the CDR3 is TGTGCCTGGAAGGGCAGGGCACAAGAGACCCAGTACTTC. Translation: CAWKGRAQETQYF.

The chain joins TRBV2 to TRBJ1-6; D gene uncertain. V shed 1 base and J shed 0 bases, with 4 bases lying between them. The germline V gene has CDR1 SNHLY and CDR2 FYNNEI. The CDR3 spans 15 residues. CDR3 in amino acids: CASSEVSSYNSPLHF. CDR3 DNA sequence: TGTGCCAGCAGTGAAGTGAGCTCCTATAATTCACCCCTCCACTTT.

V gene TRBV7-2 combines with J gene TRBJ2-3, with 7 nucleotides matching TRBD1. Germline CDR1 and CDR2: SGHTA and FQGNSA. This CDR3 has 15 residues. Trimming took 1 base from V and 2 from J; bases not matched to a gene: 3. The CDR3 sequence is CASSLVGQNTDTQYF. DNA of the CDR3: TGTGCCAGCAGCTTAGTGGGACAGAACACAGATACGCAGTATTTT. Combining the CDR3 with reference TRBV7-2 and TRBJ2-3 gives the whole variable domain GAGVSQSPSNKVTEKGKDVELRCDPISGHTALYWYRQSLGQGLEFLIYFQGNSAPDKSGLPSDRFSAERTGGSVSTLTIQRTQQEDSAVYLCASSLVGQNTDTQYFGPGTRLTVL.

This clonotype was detected a few times. V is TRBV7-2 and J is TRBJ2-1, with 13 bases that match TRBD2. This CDR3 comprises 16 residues. V was pared by 5 bases and J by 9 bases, with 10 bases of the junction left unmatched. Per germline, CDR1 SGHTA and CDR2 FQGNSA. The CDR3 bases are TGTGCCAGCAGCCAACAGCGGACTAGCGGGAGAAGTGAGCAGTTCTTC. It encodes CASSQQRTSGRSEQFF.

A few counts support this clonotype. The V and J genes are TRBV28 and TRBJ2-1; TRBD1 matches 9 bases. The V gene end was trimmed by 7 bases and the J gene end by 5 bases; junction bases not matched to a gene: 12. CDR3 length: 16 residues. Germline-derived CDR1 and CDR2 are MDHEN and SYDVKM. CDR3 region: CASTLRDRGKNNEQFF. The CDR3 coding sequence is TGTGCCAGCACCCTGAGAGACAGGGGGAAAAACAATGAGCAGTTCTTC.

The CDR3 DNA sequence: TGCAGTGTCGCCCCGGATGGGAGGGGATACACTGAAGCTTTCTTT. This encodes CSVAPDGRGYTEAFF. V usage is TRBV20-1 and J usage is TRBJ1-1; a weak D match, TRBD1 (5 bases). Germline V CDR1 and CDR2: DFQATT, SNEGSKA (reference sequence). Trimming removed 7 bases from V and 3 bases from J, with 21 bases in between. The CDR3 is 15 residues long.

Of note for this clonotype: This may arise from a read error, as a much more abundant clone is one base away. The rearrangement links TRBV29-1 to TRBJ2-7, with TRBD1 matching 8 bases. Germline V gives CDR1 SQVTM, CDR2 ANQGSEA. The CDR3 consists of 15 residues. V lost 1 base, J lost 2 bases, and 7 bases stayed unmatched. The CDR3 bases are TGCAGCGTTGAAGGAAAGACAGGGGTAACCTACGAGCAGTACTTC. Amino acids: CSVEGKTGVTYEQYF.

The chain links TRBV9 to TRBJ2-1; tentatively, D is TRBD2 (6 bases). With 3 bases removed from V and 8 bases from J, the gap between germline ends came to 21 bases. CDR1 is SGDLS, CDR2 YYNGEE, per germline. The CDR3 is made up of 16 amino acids. The CDR3 coding sequence is TGTGCCAGCAGCGCCGACGAACTAACTAGCCGTCATGAGCAGTTCTTC. Translation gives CASSADELTSRHEQFF.

This sequence joins TRBV6-2 or TRBV6-3 and TRBJ2-5; D unresolved. V lost 7 bases, J lost 5 bases, and 11 bases lay in between. CDR3 length equals 12 residues. CDR1 and CDR2 from the germline V gene are MNHEY and SVGEGT. CDR3 sequence: CASTYLRETQYF. The CDR3 DNA follows: TGTGCCAGCACGTACCTCCGGGAGACCCAGTACTTC.

The chain uses TRBV12-3 or TRBV12-4 and TRBJ2-1; 8 bases map to TRBD2. The J segment lost 5 bases and the V segment lost 5 bases, leaving 2 bases of the junction unmatched. This CDR3 contains 13 residues. CDR3 nucleotides: TGTGCCAGCAGTCATAGCGGGGACAATGAGCAGTTCTTC. Its protein product is CASSHSGDNEQFF.

The rearrangement links TRBV27 to TRBJ2-7, with 9 bases identical to TRBD1. V trimming: 3 bases; J trimming: 0 bases; junction bases outside the gene matches: 3. Germline V gene data show CDR1 as MNHEY and CDR2 as SMNVEV (reference sequence). The CDR3 spans 15 residues. The CDR3 is CASSLRTGASYEQYF. In nucleotides, the CDR3 is TGTGCCAGCAGTTTGAGGACAGGGGCCTCCTACGAGCAGTACTTC.

This rearrangement joins TRBV2 to TRBJ2-1; TRBD2 matches 14 bases. Trimming at V came to 7 bases and at J to 8 bases, leaving 7 bases not matched to a gene. The CDR3 consists of 15 residues. Germline V gives CDR1 SNHLY, CDR2 FYNNEI. CDR3 sequence reads: CASTLGLAGGDEQFF. The CDR3 bases are TGTGCCAGCACCCTAGGACTAGCGGGAGGCGATGAGCAGTTCTTC.

The chain employs TRBV4-1 and TRBJ2-2, with no clear D. The V gene lost 7 bases and the J gene lost 5 bases, with 11 bases spanning the gap. This CDR3 is 13 amino acids long. Looked up from germline, CDR1 is MGHRA and CDR2 is YSYEKL. CDR3 in amino acids: CASTLQPTGELFF. DNA for the CDR3: TGCGCCAGCACCCTTCAGCCGACCGGGGAGCTGTTTTTT.

This clonotype was picked up one time. The CDR3 is CASSVSRGAYEQYF. The CDR3 DNA sequence: TGTGCCAGCAGCGTATCCCGGGGTGCCTACGAGCAGTACTTC. The chain carries TRBV7-2 and TRBJ2-7; tentative D call: TRBD2 (5 bases). Germline-derived CDR1 and CDR2 are SGHTA and FQGNSA. The CDR3 extends over 14 amino acids. Trimming pared 5 bases from V and 2 bases from J, leaving 13 bases between.

The chain carries TRBV6-6 and TRBJ2-5; TRBD1 matches 10 bases. CDR1 is MNHNY and CDR2 is SVGAGI in the germline V gene (reference sequence). Unmatched junction bases numbered 8, after V lost 5 bases and J lost 5 bases. The CDR3 consists of 15 residues. The CDR3 is CASSRKGQGSETQYF. DNA for the CDR3: TGTGCCAGCAGTCGAAAGGGACAGGGGTCGGAGACCCAGTACTTC.

The chain joins TRBV20-1 to TRBJ1-1, with D uncertain. Germline lookup yields CDR1 DFQATT and CDR2 SNEGSKA (reference sequence). The CDR3 is made up of 12 amino acids. The germline V and J ends were trimmed by 2 bases and 1 base, with 5 bases remaining between them. CDR3 region: CSARSPNTEAFF. CDR3 bases: TGCAGTGCTAGAAGTCCGAACACTGAAGCTTTCTTT.

The chain combines TRBV7-2 with TRBJ2-7; the D gene is possibly TRBD1 (6 bases). The closer fit of TRBJ2-5 to the DNA end suggests the J call may be wrong. The CDR3 spans 17 residues. Germline CDR1 is SGHTA and CDR2 is FQGNSA. CDR3 region: CASSLAGVGAIGGTQYF. CDR3 DNA: TGTGCCAGCAGCTTAGCGGGAGTGGGGGCAATAGGAGGGACCCAGTACTTC.

This sequence joins TRBV5-5 and TRBJ2-1; 7 nucleotides agree with TRBD2. This CDR3 has 15 amino acids. J gave up 5 bases and V 4 bases, and 9 bases lay outside the gene matches. The V gene's germline CDR1 is SGHKS and CDR2 YYEKEE (reference sequence). The CDR3 is CASSPTSFQNNEQFF. The CDR3 DNA reads TGTGCCAGCAGCCCGACTAGCTTCCAAAACAATGAGCAGTTCTTC. The whole variable domain, remainder taken from reference TRBV5-5 and TRBJ2-1, is DAGVTQSPTHLIKTRGQQVTLRCSPISGHKSVSWYQQVLGQGPQFIFQYYEKEERGRGNFPDRFSARQFPNYSSELNVNALLLGDSALYLCASSPTSFQNNEQFFGPGTRLTVL.

The sample holds one count of this clonotype. The chain recombines TRBV20-1 with TRBJ2-1; 7 nucleotides match TRBD1. Trimming removed 5 bases from V and 10 bases from J; junction bases left unmatched: 8. The CDR3 covers 12 residues. Germline V gives CDR1 DFQATT, CDR2 SNEGSKA (reference sequence). CDR3 DNA sequence: TGCAGTGCTCCGGGACAGTTCTACGAGCAGTTCTTC. Protein product: CSAPGQFYEQFF.

This clonotype was seen a handful of times. V usage is TRBV7-9 and J usage is TRBJ2-7, with D possibly matching TRBD1 (6 bases). CDR3 length: 14 residues. Germline CDR1 reads SEHNR; CDR2 reads FQNEAQ (reference sequence). Trimming left V 4 bases short and J 6 bases short, with 16 bases between. The CDR3 loop reads CASSSQGVSSEQYF. CDR3 nucleotides: TGTGCCAGCAGCTCACAGGGTGTCTCGTCCGAGCAGTACTTC.

V usage is TRBV14 and J usage is TRBJ2-6; D is perhaps TRBD1 (5 bases). The germline V gene encodes CDR1 SGHDN and CDR2 FVKESK. Trimming stripped 4 bases from V and 8 bases from J, with 9 bases between. The CDR3 is made up of 13 amino acids. The CDR3 here is CASSRQPPNVLTF. The CDR3 nucleotides are TGTGCCAGCAGCCGACAGCCACCCAACGTCCTGACTTTC.

This clonotype was counted a few times. The chain employs TRBV7-8 and TRBJ2-3, with TRBD2 matching over 11 bases. This CDR3 comprises 17 residues. From germline, CDR1 is SGHVS and CDR2 FQNEAQ. With 3 bases clipped from V and 5 bases from J, the junction kept 10 bases outside the gene matches. CDR3 region: CASSFSVAGGSRDTQYF. CDR3 in DNA: TGTGCCAGCAGCTTCTCAGTAGCGGGAGGGTCCAGAGATACGCAGTATTTT.

The V gene is TRBV27, the J gene TRBJ1-4; maybe TRBD1 (5 bases). CDR1 and CDR2 from the germline V gene are MNHEY and SMNVEV (reference sequence). The length of the CDR3 is 16 residues. The V end lost 2 bases, the J end lost 8 bases, and 18 bases lay between the germline ends. This chain's CDR3 is CASSLPPTARGEKLFF. In nucleotides, the CDR3 is TGTGCCAGCAGTTTACCGCCGACAGCCCGAGGGGAAAAACTGTTTTTT.

The gene calls are TRBV6-1 and TRBJ2-7, with D perhaps TRBD1 or TRBD2 (5 bases each). Trimming took off 2 bases at V and 0 bases at J, with 8 bases between the two ends. Germline V gives CDR1 MNHNS, CDR2 SASEGT. CDR3 length: 14 residues. The CDR3 spells CASSEIGTSYEQYF. The CDR3 bases are TGTGCCAGCAGTGAAATAGGGACCTCCTACGAGCAGTACTTC.

This rearrangement joins TRBV27 to TRBJ2-4, with TRBD2 matching 8 bases. The J call may not be correct, given that the DNA end is closer to TRBJ2-5. Germline V CDR1 and CDR2: MNHEY, SMNVEV (reference sequence). The length of the CDR3 is 16 residues. The CDR3 DNA is TGTGCCAGCAGGCCCCGTAGCGGGGCTGGGGGAGAGACCCAGTACTTC. Translating it yields CASRPRSGAGGETQYF.